This TCR beta chain was sequenced in a study of graft-versus-host responses after intestinal transplantation. Regarding the study as a whole: Some GvH clones were seen earlier in gut or blood, suggesting intestinal origin. Declining HvG levels early post-transplant were linked to peak circulating GvH clone levels.

Some clones are missing from TCRdb's copy, which holds only in-frame ones; the method was immunoSEQ multiplex PCR. Here the sample spans around 25,000 clones, 40% being singletons. This clone was picked up a small number of times. Following the reaction, CD3+CD4+ and CD3+CD8+ responders that were proliferating and CFSE-low underwent sorting. Trimming removed 4 bases from V and 9 bases from J; junction bases left unmatched: 16. The CDR3 length is 16 residues. Germline lookup yields CDR1 SNHLY and CDR2 FYNNEI. This receptor was obtained from a human patient who received an intestinal transplant. Sequencing was performed on alloreactive CD4+ T cells from a mixed lymphocyte reaction culture, taken before intestinal transplant. The sample's subset: CFSE-low proliferating T cells sorted from approximately 6-day pre-transplant mixed lymphocyte reaction (GvH or HvG direction). This rearrangement joins TRBV2 to TRBJ1-1; 8 positions agree with TRBD1. The CDR3 protein is CASSVGAGGGRLQAFF. Written as DNA, the CDR3 is TGTGCCAGCAGTGTAGGGGCAGGGGGCGGACGGTTGCAAGCTTTCTTT.